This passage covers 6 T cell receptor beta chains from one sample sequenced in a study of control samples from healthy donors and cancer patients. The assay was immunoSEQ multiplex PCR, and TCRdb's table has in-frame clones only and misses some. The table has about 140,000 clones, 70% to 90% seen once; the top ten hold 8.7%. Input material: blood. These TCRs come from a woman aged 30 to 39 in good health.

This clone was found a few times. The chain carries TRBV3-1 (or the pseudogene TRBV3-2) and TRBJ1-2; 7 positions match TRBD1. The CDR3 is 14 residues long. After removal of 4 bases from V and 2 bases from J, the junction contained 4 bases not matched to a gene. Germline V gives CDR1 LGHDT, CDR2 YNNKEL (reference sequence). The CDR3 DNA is TGTGCCAGCAGCCGAGAACAGGGGAACTATGGCTACACCTTC. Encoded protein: CASSREQGNYGYTF.

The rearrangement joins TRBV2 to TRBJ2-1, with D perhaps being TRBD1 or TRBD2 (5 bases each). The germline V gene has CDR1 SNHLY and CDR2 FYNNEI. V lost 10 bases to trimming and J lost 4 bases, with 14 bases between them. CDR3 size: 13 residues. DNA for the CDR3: TGTGCCACCCAGAGGGACCAATACAATGAGCAGTTCTTC. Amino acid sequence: CATQRDQYNEQFF.

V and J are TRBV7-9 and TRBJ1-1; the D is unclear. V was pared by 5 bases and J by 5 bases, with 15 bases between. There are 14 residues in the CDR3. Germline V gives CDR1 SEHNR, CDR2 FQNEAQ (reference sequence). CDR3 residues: CASSRTGLSTEAFF. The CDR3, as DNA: TGTGCCAGCAGCCGAACGGGCCTATCTACTGAAGCTTTCTTT.

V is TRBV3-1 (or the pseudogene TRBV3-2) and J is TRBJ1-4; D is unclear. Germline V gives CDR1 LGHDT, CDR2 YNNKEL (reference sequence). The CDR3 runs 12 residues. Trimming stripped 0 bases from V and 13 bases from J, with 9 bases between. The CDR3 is CASSQEWERLFF. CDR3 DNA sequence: TGTGCCAGCAGCCAAGAGTGGGAGAGACTGTTTTTT.

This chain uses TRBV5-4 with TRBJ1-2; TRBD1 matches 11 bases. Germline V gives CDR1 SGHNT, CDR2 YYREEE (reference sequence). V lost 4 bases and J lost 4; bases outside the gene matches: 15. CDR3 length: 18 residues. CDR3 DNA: TGTGCCAGCAGCCCACTACAAGGGACAGGGGGACTAGCCTATGGCTACACCTTC. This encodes CASSPLQGTGGLAYGYTF.

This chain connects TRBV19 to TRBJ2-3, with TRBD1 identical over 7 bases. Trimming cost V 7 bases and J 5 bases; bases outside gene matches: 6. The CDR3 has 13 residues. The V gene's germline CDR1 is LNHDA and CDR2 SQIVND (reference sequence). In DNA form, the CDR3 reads TGTGCCAGTACTAAAGGGGGCATAGATACGCAGTATTTT. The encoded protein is CASTKGGIDTQYF. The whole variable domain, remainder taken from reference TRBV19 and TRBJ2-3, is DGGITQSPKYLFRKEGQNVTLSCEQNLNHDAMYWYRQDPGQGLRLIYYSQIVNDFQKGDIAEGYSVSREKKESFPLTVTSAQKNPTAFYLCASTKGGIDTQYFGPGTRLTVL.